This T cell receptor (beta chain) was obtained from a study of control samples from healthy donors and cancer patients. This CDR3 contains 14 residues. V gave up 3 bases and J gave up 2 bases; unmatched junction bases: 3. Per germline, CDR1 WNHNN and CDR2 SYGVQD (reference sequence). TCRdb's table, derived via immunoSEQ multiplex PCR, lists solely in-frame clones and lacks some. This sample carries some 410,000 clones, around 90% of them seen once, and the ten largest clones take 5.5% to 7.5%. This clone was detected only once. The sequenced sample consisted of PBMCs. This receptor was identified in a man between 35 and 55 years old with head and neck cancer. The chain employs TRBV10-1 and TRBJ2-7; TRBD1 matches at 8 bases. This chain's CDR3 is CASSDRDRTYEQYF. CDR3 sequence (DNA): TGCGCCAGCAGTGACCGGGACAGGACCTACGAGCAGTACTTC.